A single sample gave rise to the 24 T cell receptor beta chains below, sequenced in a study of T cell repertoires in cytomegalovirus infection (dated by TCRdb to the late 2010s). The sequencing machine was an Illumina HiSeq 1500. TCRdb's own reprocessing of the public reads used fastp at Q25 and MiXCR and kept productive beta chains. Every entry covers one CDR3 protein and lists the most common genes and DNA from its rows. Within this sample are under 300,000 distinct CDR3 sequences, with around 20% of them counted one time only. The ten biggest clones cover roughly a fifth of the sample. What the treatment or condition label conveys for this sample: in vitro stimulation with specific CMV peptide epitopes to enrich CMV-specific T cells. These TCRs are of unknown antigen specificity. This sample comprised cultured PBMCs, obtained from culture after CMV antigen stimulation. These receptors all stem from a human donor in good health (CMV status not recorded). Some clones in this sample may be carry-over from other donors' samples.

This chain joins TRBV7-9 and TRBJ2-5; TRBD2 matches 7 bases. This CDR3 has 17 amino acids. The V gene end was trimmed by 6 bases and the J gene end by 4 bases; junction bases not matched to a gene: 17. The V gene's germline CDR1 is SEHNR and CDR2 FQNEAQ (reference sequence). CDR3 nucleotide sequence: TGTGCCAGCAGAGGTCGGGGTGAGGCGGGAGTTCGAGAGACCCAGTACTTC. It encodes CASRGRGEAGVRETQYF. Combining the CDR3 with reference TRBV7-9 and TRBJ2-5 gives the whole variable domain DTGVSQNPRHKITKRGQNVTFRCDPISEHNRLYWYRQTLGQGPEFLTYFQNEAQLEKSRLLSDRFSAERPKGSFSTLEIQRTEQGDSAMYLCASRGRGEAGVRETQYFGPGTRLLVL.

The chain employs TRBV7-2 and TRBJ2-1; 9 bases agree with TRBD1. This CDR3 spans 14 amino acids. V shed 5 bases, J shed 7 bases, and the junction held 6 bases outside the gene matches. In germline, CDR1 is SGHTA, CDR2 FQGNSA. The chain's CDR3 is CASSAGQGFNEQFF. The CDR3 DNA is TGTGCCAGCAGCGCGGGACAGGGCTTTAATGAGCAGTTCTTC.

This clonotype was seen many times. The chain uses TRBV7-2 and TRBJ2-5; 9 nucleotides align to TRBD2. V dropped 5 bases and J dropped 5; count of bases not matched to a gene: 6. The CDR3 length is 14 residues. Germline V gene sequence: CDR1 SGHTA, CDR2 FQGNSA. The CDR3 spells CASSDSGRLETQYF. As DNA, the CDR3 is TGTGCCAGCAGCGATAGCGGGAGATTGGAGACCCAGTACTTC.

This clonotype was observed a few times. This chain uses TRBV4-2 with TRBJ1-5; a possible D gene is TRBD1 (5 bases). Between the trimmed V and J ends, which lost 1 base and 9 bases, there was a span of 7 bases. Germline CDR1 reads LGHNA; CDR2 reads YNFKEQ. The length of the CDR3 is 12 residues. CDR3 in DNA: TGTGCCAGCAGCCAAGCTGGGGGGCCCCAGCATTTT. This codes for CASSQAGGPQHF.

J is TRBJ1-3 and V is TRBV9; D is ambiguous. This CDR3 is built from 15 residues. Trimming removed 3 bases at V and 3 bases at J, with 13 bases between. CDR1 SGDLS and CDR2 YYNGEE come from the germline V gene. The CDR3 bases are TGTGCCAGCAGCGCAGACGGGATGTATGGAAACACCATATATTTT. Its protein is CASSADGMYGNTIYF.

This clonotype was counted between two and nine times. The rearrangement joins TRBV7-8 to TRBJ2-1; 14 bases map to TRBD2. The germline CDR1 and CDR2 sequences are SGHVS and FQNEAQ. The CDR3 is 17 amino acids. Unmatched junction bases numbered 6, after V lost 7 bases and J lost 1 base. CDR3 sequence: CASTKGTSGRSYNEQFF. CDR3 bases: TGTGCCAGCACTAAGGGGACTAGCGGGAGATCCTACAATGAGCAGTTCTTC.

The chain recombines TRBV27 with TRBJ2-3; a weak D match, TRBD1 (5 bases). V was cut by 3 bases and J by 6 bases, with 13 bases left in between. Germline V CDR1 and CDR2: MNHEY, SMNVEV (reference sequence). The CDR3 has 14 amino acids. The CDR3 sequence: CASSFAGKRDTQYF. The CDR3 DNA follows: TGTGCCAGCAGTTTCGCAGGGAAGAGGGATACGCAGTATTTT.

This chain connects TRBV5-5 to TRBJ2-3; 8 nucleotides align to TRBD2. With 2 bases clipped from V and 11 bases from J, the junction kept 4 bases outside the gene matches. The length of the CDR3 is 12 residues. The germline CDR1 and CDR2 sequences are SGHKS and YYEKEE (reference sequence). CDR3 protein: CASSFGLAGQYF. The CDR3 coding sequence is TGTGCCAGCAGCTTCGGGCTAGCGGGGCAGTATTTT.

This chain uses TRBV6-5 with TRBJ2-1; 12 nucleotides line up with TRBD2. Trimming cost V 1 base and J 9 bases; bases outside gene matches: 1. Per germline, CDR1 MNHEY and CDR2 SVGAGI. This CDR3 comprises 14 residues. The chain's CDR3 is CASSYLLAGGEQFF. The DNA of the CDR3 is TGTGCCAGCAGTTACTTACTAGCGGGAGGTGAGCAGTTCTTC.

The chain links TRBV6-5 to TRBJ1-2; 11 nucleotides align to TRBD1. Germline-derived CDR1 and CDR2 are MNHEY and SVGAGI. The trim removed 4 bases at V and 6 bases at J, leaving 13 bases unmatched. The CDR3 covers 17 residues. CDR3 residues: CASSSQGQGVRKDGYTF. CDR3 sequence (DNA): TGTGCCAGCAGTTCCCAGGGACAGGGGGTAAGAAAGGATGGCTACACCTTC.

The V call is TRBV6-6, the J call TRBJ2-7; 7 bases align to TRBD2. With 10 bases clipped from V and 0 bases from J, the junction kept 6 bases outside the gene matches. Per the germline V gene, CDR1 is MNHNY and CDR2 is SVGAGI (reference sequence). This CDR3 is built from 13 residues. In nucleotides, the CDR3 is TGTGCCACCTCTAGCGGAAACTCCTACGAGCAGTACGTC. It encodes CATSSGNSYEQYV.

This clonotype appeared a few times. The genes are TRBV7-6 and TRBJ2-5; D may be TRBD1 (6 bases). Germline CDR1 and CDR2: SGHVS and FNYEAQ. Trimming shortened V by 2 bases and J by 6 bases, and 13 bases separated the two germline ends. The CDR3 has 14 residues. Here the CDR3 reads CASSLTTGKQTQYF. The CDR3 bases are TGTGCCAGCAGCTTAACCACAGGGAAACAGACCCAGTACTTC. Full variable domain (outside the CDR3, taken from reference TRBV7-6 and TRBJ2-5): GAGVSQSPRYKVTKRGQDVALRCDPISGHVSLYWYRQALGQGPEFLTYFNYEAQQDKSGLPNDRFSAERPEGSISTLTIQRTEQRDSAMYRCASSLTTGKQTQYFGPGTRLLVL.

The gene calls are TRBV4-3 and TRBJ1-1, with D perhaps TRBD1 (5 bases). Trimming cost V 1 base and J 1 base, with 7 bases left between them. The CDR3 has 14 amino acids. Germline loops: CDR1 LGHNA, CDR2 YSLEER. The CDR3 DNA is TGCGCCAGCAGCCAAGTGGGACCGAACACTGAAGCTTTCTTT. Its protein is CASSQVGPNTEAFF.

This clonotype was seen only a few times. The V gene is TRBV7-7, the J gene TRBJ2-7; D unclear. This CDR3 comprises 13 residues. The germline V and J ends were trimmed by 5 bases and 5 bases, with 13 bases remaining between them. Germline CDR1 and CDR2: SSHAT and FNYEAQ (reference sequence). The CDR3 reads CASSPTLRDEQYF. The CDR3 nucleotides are TGTGCCAGCAGCCCGACCCTTAGGGACGAGCAGTACTTC.

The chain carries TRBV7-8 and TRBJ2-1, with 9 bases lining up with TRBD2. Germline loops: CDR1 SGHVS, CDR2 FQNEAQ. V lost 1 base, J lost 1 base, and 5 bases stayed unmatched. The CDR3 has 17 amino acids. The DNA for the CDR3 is TGTGCCAGCAGCTTAGGCGGGAGGGCCGCATCCTACAATGAGCAGTTCTTC. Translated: CASSLGGRAASYNEQFF.

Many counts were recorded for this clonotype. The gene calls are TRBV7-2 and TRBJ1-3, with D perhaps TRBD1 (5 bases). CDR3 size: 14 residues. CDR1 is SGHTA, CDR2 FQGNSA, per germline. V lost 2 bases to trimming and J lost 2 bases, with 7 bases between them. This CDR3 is CASSLPGPGNTIYF. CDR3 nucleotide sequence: TGTGCCAGCAGCTTACCAGGGCCTGGAAACACCATATATTTT.

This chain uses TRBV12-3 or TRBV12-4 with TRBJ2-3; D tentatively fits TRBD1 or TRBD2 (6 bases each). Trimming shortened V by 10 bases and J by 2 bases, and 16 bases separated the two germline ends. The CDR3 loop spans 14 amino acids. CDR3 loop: CATEGRGVTDTQYF. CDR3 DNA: TGTGCCACCGAGGGTAGGGGGGTCACAGATACGCAGTATTTT.

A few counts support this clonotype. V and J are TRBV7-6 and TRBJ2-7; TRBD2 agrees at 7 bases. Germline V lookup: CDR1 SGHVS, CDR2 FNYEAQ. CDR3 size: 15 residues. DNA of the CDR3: TGTGCTAGCAGCTACTTCGGGGGAGGGGATTTCGAGCAGTACGTC. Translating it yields CASSYFGGGDFEQYV.

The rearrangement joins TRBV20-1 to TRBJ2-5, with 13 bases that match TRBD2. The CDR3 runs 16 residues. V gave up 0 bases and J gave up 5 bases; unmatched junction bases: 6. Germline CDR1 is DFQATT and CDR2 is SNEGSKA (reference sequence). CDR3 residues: CSARDTSGRVRETQYF. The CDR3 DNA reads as TGCAGTGCTAGAGATACTAGCGGGAGGGTCAGGGAGACCCAGTACTTC.

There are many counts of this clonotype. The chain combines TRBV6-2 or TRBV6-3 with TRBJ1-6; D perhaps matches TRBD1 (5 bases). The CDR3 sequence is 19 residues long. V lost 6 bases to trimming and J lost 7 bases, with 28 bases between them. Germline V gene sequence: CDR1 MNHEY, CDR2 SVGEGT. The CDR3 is CASSTWDFWSQAKNSPLHF. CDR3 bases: TGTGCCAGCAGCACATGGGACTTCTGGAGTCAGGCAAAAAATTCACCCCTCCACTTT.

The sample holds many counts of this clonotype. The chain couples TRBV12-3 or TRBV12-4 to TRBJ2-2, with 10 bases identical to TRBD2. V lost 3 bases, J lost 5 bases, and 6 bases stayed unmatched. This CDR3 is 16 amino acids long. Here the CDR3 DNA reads TGTGCCAGCAGTTTGGCTAGCGGGAGTATTACCGGGGAGCTGTTTTTT. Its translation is CASSLASGSITGELFF.

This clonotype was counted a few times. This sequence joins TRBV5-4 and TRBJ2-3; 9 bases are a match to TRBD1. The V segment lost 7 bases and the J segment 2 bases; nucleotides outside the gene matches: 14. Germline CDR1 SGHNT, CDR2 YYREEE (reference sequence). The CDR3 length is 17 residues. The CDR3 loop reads CASESSVRQGDTDTQYF. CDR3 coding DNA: TGTGCCAGCGAAAGTTCCGTCAGACAGGGGGACACAGATACGCAGTATTTT.

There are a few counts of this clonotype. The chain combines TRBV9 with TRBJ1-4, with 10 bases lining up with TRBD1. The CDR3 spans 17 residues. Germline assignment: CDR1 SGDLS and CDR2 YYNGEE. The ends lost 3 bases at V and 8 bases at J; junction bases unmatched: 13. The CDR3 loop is CASSAGTGAVEYEKLFF. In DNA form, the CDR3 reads TGTGCCAGCAGCGCAGGGACAGGGGCTGTTGAATACGAAAAACTGTTTTTT.

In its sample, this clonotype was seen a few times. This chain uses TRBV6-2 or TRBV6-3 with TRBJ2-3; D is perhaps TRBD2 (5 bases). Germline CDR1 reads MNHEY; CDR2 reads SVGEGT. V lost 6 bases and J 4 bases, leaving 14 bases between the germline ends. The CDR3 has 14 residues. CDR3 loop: CASRREGSADTQYF. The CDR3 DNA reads TGTGCCAGCAGGAGGGAAGGTTCGGCAGATACGCAGTATTTT.